This T cell receptor beta chain was captured by sequencing in a study of blood T cell repertoires in COVID-19. Background on the study: The United States, Italy and Spain were the sources of the acute and convalescent COVID-19 samples. Sample material is recorded as cDNA or gDNA derived from T cells, B-cell-depleted T cells, or PBMCs.

V lost 8 bases, J lost 0 bases, and 12 bases lay in between. The CDR3 is 14 amino acids. Germline values: CDR1 LGHNA, CDR2 YSLEER. In the authors' workflow: Amplifying reference gene primers gave estimates of nucleated cell counts. Clones were read by immunoSEQ multiplex PCR, and TCRdb kept only the in-frame ones, dropping some. Clonal size and the V and J genes are those of that table, whereas D and trimming came from the DNA. Of 250,000 or so clones in the sample, 86% are singletons; the top ten hold about 2%. This clonotype originated in a man under 40 with active or convalescent COVID-19. Specimen: peripheral blood. The chain employs TRBV4-3 and TRBJ2-3, with D maybe TRBD2 (7 bases). In nucleotides, the CDR3 is TGCGCCAGCGGCGGGGGCCCTAGCACAGATACGCAGTATTTT. It specifies CASGGGPSTDTQYF.